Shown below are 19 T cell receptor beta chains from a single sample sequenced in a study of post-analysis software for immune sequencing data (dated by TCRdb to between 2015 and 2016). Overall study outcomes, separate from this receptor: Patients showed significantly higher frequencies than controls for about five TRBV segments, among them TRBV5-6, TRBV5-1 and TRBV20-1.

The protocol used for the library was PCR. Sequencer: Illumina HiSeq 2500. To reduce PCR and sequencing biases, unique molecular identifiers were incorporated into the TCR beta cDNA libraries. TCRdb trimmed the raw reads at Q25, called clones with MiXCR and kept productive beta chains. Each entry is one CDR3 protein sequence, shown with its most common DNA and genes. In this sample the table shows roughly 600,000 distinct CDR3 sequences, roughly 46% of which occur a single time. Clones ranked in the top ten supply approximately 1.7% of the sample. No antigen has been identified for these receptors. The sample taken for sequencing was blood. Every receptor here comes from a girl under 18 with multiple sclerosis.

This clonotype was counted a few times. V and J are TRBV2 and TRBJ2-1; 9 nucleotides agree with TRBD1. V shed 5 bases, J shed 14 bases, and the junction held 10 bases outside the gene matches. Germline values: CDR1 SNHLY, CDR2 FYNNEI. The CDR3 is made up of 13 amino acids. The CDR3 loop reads CASSTTGGYGEFF. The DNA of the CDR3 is TGTGCCAGCAGTACTACAGGGGGCTATGGGGAGTTCTTC.

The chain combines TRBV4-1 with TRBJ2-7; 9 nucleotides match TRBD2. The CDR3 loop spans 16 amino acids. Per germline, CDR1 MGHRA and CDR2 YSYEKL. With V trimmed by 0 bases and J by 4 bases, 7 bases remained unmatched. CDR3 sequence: CASSQDRLADRYEQYF. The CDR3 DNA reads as TGCGCCAGCAGCCAAGATAGACTAGCGGACCGATACGAGCAGTACTTC.

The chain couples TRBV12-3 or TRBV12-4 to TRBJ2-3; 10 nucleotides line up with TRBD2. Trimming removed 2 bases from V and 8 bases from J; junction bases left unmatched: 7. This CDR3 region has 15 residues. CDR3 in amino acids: CASSLRAGGPFTQYF. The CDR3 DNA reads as TGTGCCAGCAGTTTACGAGCGGGAGGGCCGTTTACGCAGTATTTT.

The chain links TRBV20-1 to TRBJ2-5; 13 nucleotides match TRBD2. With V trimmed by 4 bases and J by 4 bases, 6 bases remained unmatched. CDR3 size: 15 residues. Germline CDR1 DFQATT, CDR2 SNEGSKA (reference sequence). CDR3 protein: CSATQLAGGLETQYF. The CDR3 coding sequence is TGCAGTGCTACCCAACTAGCGGGGGGGCTAGAGACCCAGTACTTC.

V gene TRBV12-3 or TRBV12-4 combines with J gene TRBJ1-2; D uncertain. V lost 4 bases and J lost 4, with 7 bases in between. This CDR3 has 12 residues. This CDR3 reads CASSSHLYGYTF. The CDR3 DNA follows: TGTGCCAGCAGTTCGCACCTCTATGGCTACACCTTC.

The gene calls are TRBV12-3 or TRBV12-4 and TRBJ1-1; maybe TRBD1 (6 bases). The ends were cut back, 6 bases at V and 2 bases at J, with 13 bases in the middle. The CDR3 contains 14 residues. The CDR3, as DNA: TGTGCCAGCAGAGGAGAACAGGGTAACACTGAAGCTTTCTTT. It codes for CASRGEQGNTEAFF.

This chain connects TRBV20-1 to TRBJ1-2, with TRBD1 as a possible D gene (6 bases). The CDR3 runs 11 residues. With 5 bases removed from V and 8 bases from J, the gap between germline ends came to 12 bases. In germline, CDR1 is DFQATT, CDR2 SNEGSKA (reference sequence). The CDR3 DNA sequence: TGCAGTGCTGAGCCAGGGGAAGGCTACACCTTC. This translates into CSAEPGEGYTF.

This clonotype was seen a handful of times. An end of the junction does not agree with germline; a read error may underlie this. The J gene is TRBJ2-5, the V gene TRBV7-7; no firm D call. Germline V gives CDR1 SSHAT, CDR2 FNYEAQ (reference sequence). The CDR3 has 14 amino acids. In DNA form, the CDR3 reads TGTGCTAGCAGCTTAGTGCCGGAGCAAGAGACCCAGTACTTC. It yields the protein CASSLVPEQETQYF.

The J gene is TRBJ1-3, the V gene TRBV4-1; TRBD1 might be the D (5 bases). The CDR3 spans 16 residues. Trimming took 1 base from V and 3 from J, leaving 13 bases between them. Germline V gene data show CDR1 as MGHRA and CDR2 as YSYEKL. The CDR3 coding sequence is TGCGCCAGCAGCCAAGGACCAGGGCAAAATGGAAACACCATATATTTT. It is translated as CASSQGPGQNGNTIYF.

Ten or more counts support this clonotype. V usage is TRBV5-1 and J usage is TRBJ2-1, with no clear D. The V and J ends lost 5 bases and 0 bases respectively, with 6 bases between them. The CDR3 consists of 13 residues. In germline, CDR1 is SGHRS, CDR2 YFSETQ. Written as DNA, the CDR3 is TGCGCCAGCAGTACGAGCTCCTACAATGAGCAGTTCTTC. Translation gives CASSTSSYNEQFF.

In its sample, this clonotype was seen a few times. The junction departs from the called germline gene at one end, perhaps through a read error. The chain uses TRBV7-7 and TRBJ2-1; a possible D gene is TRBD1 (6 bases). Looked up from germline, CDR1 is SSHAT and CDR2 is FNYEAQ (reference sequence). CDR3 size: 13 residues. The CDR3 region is CASSRTEYNEQFF. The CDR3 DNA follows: TGTGCTAGCAGCCGGACAGAATACAATGAGCAGTTCTTC. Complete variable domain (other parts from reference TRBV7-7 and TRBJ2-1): GAGVSQSPRYKVTKRGQDVTLRCDPISSHATLYWYQQALGQGPEFLTYFNYEAQPDKSGLPSDRFSAERPEGSISTLTIQRTEQRDSAMYRCASSRTEYNEQFFGPGTRLTVL.

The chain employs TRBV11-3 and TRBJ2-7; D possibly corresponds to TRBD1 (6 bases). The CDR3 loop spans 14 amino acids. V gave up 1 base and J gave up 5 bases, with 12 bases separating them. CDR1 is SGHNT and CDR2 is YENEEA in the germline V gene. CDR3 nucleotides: TGTGCCAGCAGCTTAGCGGGGACAAGAGACGAGCAGTACTTC. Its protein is CASSLAGTRDEQYF.

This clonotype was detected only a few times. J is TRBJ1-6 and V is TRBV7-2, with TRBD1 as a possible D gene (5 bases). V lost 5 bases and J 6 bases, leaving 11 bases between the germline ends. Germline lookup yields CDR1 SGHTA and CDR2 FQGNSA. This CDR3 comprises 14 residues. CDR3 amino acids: CASSNRDGNSPLHF. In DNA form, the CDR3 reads TGTGCCAGCAGCAACCGGGACGGTAATTCACCCCTCCACTTT. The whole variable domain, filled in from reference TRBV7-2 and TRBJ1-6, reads GAGVSQSPSNKVTEKGKDVELRCDPISGHTALYWYRQSLGQGLEFLIYFQGNSAPDKSGLPSDRFSAERTGGSVSTLTIQRTQQEDSAVYLCASSNRDGNSPLHFGNGTRLTVT.

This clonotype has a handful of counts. The CDR3 nucleotides are TGTGCCAGCAGTGACGGGACAGGGTATGGCTACACCTTC. It encodes CASSDGTGYGYTF. The chain recombines TRBV12-3 or TRBV12-4 with TRBJ1-2; 9 bases match TRBD1. J gave up 5 bases and V 5 bases, and 3 bases lay outside the gene matches. The CDR3 is 13 amino acids.

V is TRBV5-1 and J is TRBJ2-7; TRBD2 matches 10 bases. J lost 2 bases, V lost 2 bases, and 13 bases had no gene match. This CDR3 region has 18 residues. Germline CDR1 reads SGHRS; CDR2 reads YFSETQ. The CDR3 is CASSLTGLAPRGAYEQYF. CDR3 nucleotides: TGCGCCAGCAGCTTAACGGGACTAGCGCCAAGGGGCGCCTACGAGCAGTACTTC.

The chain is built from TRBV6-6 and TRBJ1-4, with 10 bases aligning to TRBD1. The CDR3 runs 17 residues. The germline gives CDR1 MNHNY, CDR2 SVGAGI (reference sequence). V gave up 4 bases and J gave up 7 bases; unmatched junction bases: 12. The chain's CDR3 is CASSFAGTGVLGEKLFF. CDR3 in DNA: TGTGCCAGCAGTTTCGCCGGGACAGGGGTGCTAGGTGAAAAACTGTTTTTT.

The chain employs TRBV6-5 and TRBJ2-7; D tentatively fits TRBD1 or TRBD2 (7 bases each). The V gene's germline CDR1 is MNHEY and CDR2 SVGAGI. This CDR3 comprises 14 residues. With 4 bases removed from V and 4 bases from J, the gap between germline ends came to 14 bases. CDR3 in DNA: TGTGCCAGCAGTTGGGCAGGGGGGGCTTACGAGCAGTACTTC. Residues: CASSWAGGAYEQYF.

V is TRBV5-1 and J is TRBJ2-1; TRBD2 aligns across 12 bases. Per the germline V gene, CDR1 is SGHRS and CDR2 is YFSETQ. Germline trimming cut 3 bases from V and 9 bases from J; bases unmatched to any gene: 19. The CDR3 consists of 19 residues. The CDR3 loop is CASSSVPSSGRAVAPEQFF. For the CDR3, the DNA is TGCGCCAGCAGCTCTGTTCCTTCTAGCGGGAGGGCCGTTGCCCCTGAGCAGTTCTTC.

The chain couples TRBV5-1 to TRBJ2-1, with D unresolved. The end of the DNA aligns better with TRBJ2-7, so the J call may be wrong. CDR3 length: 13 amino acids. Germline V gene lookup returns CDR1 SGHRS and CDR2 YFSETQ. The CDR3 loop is CASTLGSYNEQYF. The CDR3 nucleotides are TGCGCCAGCACCCTGGGGTCCTACAATGAGCAGTACTTC.